A single sample gave rise to the 21 T cell receptor beta chains below, sequenced in a study of cytomegalovirus exposure and HLA in healthy donors. The PCR made use of 60 Vbeta and 13 Jbeta primers. Produced via immunoSEQ multiplex PCR; TCRdb's table is partial and in-frame only. Of around 210,000 clones in the sample, approximately 78% were seen once. The specimen was PBMCs. All receptors come from a boy between 5 and 17 years old in good health and CMV-seronegative.

This rearrangement joins TRBV11-3 to TRBJ2-7; no clear D. CDR1 and CDR2 from the germline V gene are SGHNT and YENEEA. Trimming shortened V by 5 bases and J by 10 bases, and 18 bases separated the two germline ends. This CDR3 spans 13 amino acids. In DNA, the CDR3 is TGTGCCAGCAGCCCCAATTCCTTACGAGAACAGTACTTC. Amino acid sequence: CASSPNSLREQYF.

The V gene is TRBV12-5, the J gene TRBJ1-1, with D uncertain. This CDR3 region has 15 residues. Germline loops: CDR1 LGHNT, CDR2 FRNRAP. The V and J ends lost 5 bases and 3 bases respectively, with 16 bases between them. The CDR3 DNA follows: TGTGCTAGTGGTCTCGCCCGGGGAGGGTACACTGAAGCTTTCTTT. Protein sequence: CASGLARGGYTEAFF.

V usage is TRBV29-1 and J usage is TRBJ2-3, with 9 bases fitting TRBD1. The CDR3 covers 14 residues. Germline loops: CDR1 SQVTM, CDR2 ANQGSEA. The V gene end was trimmed by 7 bases and the J gene end by 3 bases; junction bases not matched to a gene: 8. The DNA of the CDR3 is TGCAGCGGTGGTAGGACAGGGGTTACAGATACGCAGTATTTT. This sequence encodes CSGGRTGVTDTQYF.

The chain employs TRBV18 and TRBJ1-2; D remains unclear. Germline CDR1 is KGHSH and CDR2 is LQKENI. The CDR3 extends over 15 amino acids. V lost 2 bases and J 4 bases, leaving 14 bases between the germline ends. CDR3 protein: CASSPSPDLGYGYTF. The CDR3 DNA sequence: TGTGCCAGCTCACCATCCCCGGACTTGGGCTATGGCTACACCTTC.

The CDR3 loop is CASSQGAPRSTEAFF. The CDR3 region has the DNA TGTGCCAGCAGCCAAGGGGCTCCAAGGTCGACTGAAGCTTTCTTT. V and J are TRBV5-4 and TRBJ1-1; tentative D call: TRBD1 (5 bases). V lost 4 bases and J 5 bases, leaving 18 bases between the germline ends. Germline CDR1 reads SGHNT; CDR2 reads YYREEE (reference sequence). The CDR3 is 15 amino acids.

V is TRBV5-1 and J is TRBJ1-2; 7 nucleotides agree with TRBD1. The CDR3 extends over 15 amino acids. In germline, CDR1 is SGHRS, CDR2 YFSETQ. V trimming: 0 bases; J trimming: 3 bases; junction bases outside the gene matches: 5. DNA of the CDR3: TGCGCCAGCAGCTTGGGGCAGGGGGACTACTATGGCTACACCTTC. Translated: CASSLGQGDYYGYTF.

This clone was observed once. The V gene is TRBV7-8, the J gene TRBJ1-5; tentatively, D is TRBD1 (5 bases). Germline assignment: CDR1 SGHVS and CDR2 FQNEAQ. V lost 2 bases, J lost 2 bases, and 13 bases lay in between. This CDR3 contains 16 residues. CDR3 amino acids: CASSLFGGTGNQPQHF. In DNA form, the CDR3 reads TGTGCCAGCAGCTTATTCGGAGGGACGGGCAATCAGCCCCAGCATTTT.

The chain uses TRBV5-8 and TRBJ1-1, with 9 bases fitting TRBD1. The CDR3 is 16 amino acids. V shed 3 bases, J shed 2 bases, and the junction held 8 bases outside the gene matches. Germline CDR1 reads SGHTS; CDR2 reads YDEGEE. The CDR3: CASSYNRGPGNTEAFF. DNA for the CDR3: TGTGCCAGCAGCTATAACAGGGGGCCGGGCAACACTGAAGCTTTCTTT.

V gene TRBV4-2 combines with J gene TRBJ2-4; 7 nucleotides align to TRBD2. The CDR3 length is 17 residues. Unmatched junction bases numbered 11, after V lost 0 bases and J lost 6 bases. Germline loops: CDR1 LGHNA, CDR2 YNFKEQ. CDR3 coding DNA: TGTGCCAGCAGCCAAGATTGGACTAGAGAAACTGGAAACATTCAGTACTTC. Protein product: CASSQDWTRETGNIQYF.

The chain uses TRBV29-1 and TRBJ1-1; a weak D match, TRBD1 (5 bases). The CDR3 is made up of 13 amino acids. Trimming removed 5 bases at V and 5 bases at J, with 15 bases between. Germline V gene data show CDR1 as SQVTM and CDR2 as ANQGSEA. The chain's CDR3 is CSVSHRLRTEAFF. Here the CDR3 DNA reads TGCAGCGTTTCCCACAGGCTCCGTACTGAAGCTTTCTTT.

The V gene is TRBV10-1, the J gene TRBJ1-1, with D tentatively TRBD1 (6 bases). This CDR3 contains 14 residues. V shed 2 bases and J shed 6 bases, with 13 bases lying between them. Germline CDR1 WNHNN, CDR2 SYGVQD (reference sequence). The CDR3 DNA reads as TGCGCCAGCAGTGAGCAGACAGGTTCGGCTGAAGCTTTCTTT. This gives the protein CASSEQTGSAEAFF.

The V call is TRBV6-5, the J call TRBJ2-3; TRBD2 agrees at 7 bases. The ends lost 6 bases at V and 1 base at J; junction bases unmatched: 7. Looked up from germline, CDR1 is MNHEY and CDR2 is SVGAGI. The CDR3 has 15 residues. The CDR3 loop is CASRETAGGTDTQYF. The CDR3 DNA follows: TGTGCCAGCAGAGAGACTGCGGGGGGCACAGATACGCAGTATTTT.

The sample holds a few counts of this clone. The rearrangement uses TRBV12-5 and TRBJ2-3; the D is unclear. Looked up from germline, CDR1 is LGHNT and CDR2 is FRNRAP. Between the trimmed V and J ends, which lost 1 base and 0 bases, there was a span of 2 bases. The CDR3 totals 13 residues. CDR3 amino acids: CASGLASTDTQYF. CDR3 nucleotide sequence: TGTGCTAGTGGTTTGGCTAGCACAGATACGCAGTATTTT.

This clone was seen a handful of times. This chain joins TRBV30 and TRBJ2-3; D not resolved. The length of the CDR3 is 13 residues. Germline V gene data show CDR1 as GTSNPN and CDR2 as SVGIG (reference sequence). V was cut by 0 bases and J by 2 bases, with 6 bases left in between. The CDR3 DNA follows: TGTGCCTGGAGTGTACAAATCACAGATACGCAGTATTTT. This codes for CAWSVQITDTQYF.

The chain links TRBV7-8 to TRBJ2-5, with 7 bases identical to TRBD1. Germline assignment: CDR1 SGHVS and CDR2 FQNEAQ. There are 16 residues in the CDR3. Losses at the gene ends were 1 base for V and 3 bases for J; bases not matched to a gene: 8. CDR3 in DNA: TGTGCCAGCAGCTTAGTAACCGGGACAGCTAAAGAGACCCAGTACTTC. It is translated as CASSLVTGTAKETQYF.

J is TRBJ2-7 and V is TRBV7-3; 7 bases line up with TRBD2. The CDR3 runs 16 residues. The ends lost 5 bases at V and 3 bases at J; junction bases unmatched: 13. From germline, CDR1 is SGHTA and CDR2 FQGTGA. In DNA, the CDR3 is TGTGCCAGCAGCCCCCAGGGAGGGTTCGGGCGCTACGAGCAGTACTTC. Its protein is CASSPQGGFGRYEQYF.

V gene TRBV5-1 combines with J gene TRBJ2-5; D is possibly TRBD2 (6 bases). Germline V CDR1 and CDR2: SGHRS, YFSETQ. Trimming removed 4 bases from V and 5 bases from J, with 18 bases in between. The CDR3 is 15 residues long. The CDR3 region has the DNA TGCGCCAGCAGCCCGGTGGCTAGCCGGGAGGAGACCCAGTACTTC. Translated: CASSPVASREETQYF.

The chain recombines TRBV4-1 with TRBJ1-4, with 8 bases lining up with TRBD1. V dropped 3 bases and J dropped 5; count of bases not matched to a gene: 26. CDR1 is MGHRA, CDR2 YSYEKL, per germline. This CDR3 is 22 amino acids long. CDR3 region: CASSQFTPLSGQGGSLNEKLFF. The CDR3 DNA reads TGCGCCAGCAGCCAGTTCACTCCATTATCCGGACAGGGAGGTTCCTTGAATGAAAAACTGTTTTTT.

This clone was recorded only once. The chain couples TRBV7-2 to TRBJ2-7; the D gene is possibly TRBD2 (6 bases). With 5 bases removed from V and 3 bases from J, the gap between germline ends came to 17 bases. The CDR3 spans 15 residues. CDR1 is SGHTA, CDR2 FQGNSA, per germline. CDR3 nucleotide sequence: TGTGCCAGCAGCCAGTTGGGACTTAGATTCTACGAGCAGTACTTC. Translation gives CASSQLGLRFYEQYF.

The genes are TRBV29-1 and TRBJ2-7, with TRBD2 matching 14 bases. Germline lookup yields CDR1 SQVTM and CDR2 ANQGSEA. V lost 6 bases to trimming and J lost 5 bases; unmatched junction nucleotides: 0. This CDR3 has 12 residues. CDR3 loop: CSVGLAGDEQYF. CDR3 in DNA: TGCAGCGTGGGACTAGCGGGAGACGAGCAGTACTTC.

The chain uses TRBV7-3 and TRBJ2-1, with 12 bases matching TRBD2. The CDR3 extends over 15 amino acids. CDR1 is SGHTA and CDR2 is FQGTGA in the germline V gene. With V trimmed by 5 bases and J by 4 bases, 3 bases remained unmatched. The CDR3: CASSPGTSGYNEQFF. The CDR3 coding sequence is TGTGCCAGCAGCCCTGGGACTAGCGGGTACAATGAGCAGTTCTTC.